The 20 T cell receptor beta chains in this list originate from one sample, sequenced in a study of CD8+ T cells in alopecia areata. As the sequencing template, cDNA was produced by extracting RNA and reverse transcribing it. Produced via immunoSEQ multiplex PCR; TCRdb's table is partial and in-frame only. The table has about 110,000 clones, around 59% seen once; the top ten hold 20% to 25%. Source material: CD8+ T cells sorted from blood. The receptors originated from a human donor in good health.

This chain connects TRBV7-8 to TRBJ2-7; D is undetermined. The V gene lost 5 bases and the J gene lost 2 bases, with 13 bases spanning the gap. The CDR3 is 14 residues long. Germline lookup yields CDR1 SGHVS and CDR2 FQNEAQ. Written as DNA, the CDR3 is TGTGCCAGCAGCCAAGAGGTCCCTACCTACGAGCAGTACTTC. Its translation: CASSQEVPTYEQYF.

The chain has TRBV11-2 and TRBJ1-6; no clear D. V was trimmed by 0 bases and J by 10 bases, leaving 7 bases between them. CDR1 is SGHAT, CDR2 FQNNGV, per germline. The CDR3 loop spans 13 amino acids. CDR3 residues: CASSLELVSPLHF. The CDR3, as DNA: TGTGCCAGCAGCTTAGAGCTGGTCTCACCCCTCCACTTT. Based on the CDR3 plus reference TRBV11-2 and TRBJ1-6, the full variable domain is EAGVAQSPRYKIIEKRQSVAFWCNPISGHATLYWYQQILGQGPKLLIQFQNNGVVDDSQLPKDRFSAERLKGVDSTLKIQPAKLEDSAVYLCASSLELVSPLHFGNGTRLTVT.

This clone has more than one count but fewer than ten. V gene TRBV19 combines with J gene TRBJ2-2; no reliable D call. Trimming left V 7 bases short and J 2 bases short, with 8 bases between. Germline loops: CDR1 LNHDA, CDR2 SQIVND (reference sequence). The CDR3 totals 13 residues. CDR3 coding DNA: TGTGCCAGTATCCTGGGTAACACCGGGGAGCTGTTTTTT. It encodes CASILGNTGELFF.

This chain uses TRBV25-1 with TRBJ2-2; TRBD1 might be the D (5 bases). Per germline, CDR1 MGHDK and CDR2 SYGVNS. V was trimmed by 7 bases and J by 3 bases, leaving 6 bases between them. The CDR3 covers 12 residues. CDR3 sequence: CASTQDTGELFF. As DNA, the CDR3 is TGTGCCAGCACACAGGACACCGGGGAGCTGTTTTTT. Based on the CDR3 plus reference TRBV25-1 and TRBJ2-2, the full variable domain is EADIYQTPRYLVIGTGKKITLECSQTMGHDKMYWYQQDPGMELHLIHYSYGVNSTEKGDLSSESTVSRIRTEHFPLTLESARPSHTSQYLCASTQDTGELFFGEGSRLTVL.

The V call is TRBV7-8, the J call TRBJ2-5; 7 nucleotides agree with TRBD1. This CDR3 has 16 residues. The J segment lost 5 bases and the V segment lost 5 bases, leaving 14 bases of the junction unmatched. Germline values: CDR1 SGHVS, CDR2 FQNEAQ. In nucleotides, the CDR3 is TGTGCCAGCAGCGCAAACAGGGACAGACCCTTGGAGACCCAGTACTTC. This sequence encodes CASSANRDRPLETQYF.

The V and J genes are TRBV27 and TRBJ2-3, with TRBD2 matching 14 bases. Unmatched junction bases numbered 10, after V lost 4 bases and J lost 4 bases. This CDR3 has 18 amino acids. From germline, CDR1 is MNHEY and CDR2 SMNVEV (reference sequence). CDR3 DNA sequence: TGTGCCAGCAGTTGGGGACTAGCGGGGGCCCTCCGGGCAGATACGCAGTATTTT. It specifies CASSWGLAGALRADTQYF.

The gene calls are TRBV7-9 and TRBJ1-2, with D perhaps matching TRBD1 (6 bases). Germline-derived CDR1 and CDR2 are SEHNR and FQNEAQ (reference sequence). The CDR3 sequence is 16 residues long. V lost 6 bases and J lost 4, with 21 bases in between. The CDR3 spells CASSTTYREWIYGYTF. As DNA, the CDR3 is TGTGCCAGCAGTACCACCTACAGGGAATGGATCTATGGCTACACCTTC. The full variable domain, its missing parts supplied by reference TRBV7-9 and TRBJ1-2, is DTGVSQNPRHKITKRGQNVTFRCDPISEHNRLYWYRQTLGQGPEFLTYFQNEAQLEKSRLLSDRFSAERPKGSFSTLEIQRTEQGDSAMYLCASSTTYREWIYGYTFGSGTRLTVV.

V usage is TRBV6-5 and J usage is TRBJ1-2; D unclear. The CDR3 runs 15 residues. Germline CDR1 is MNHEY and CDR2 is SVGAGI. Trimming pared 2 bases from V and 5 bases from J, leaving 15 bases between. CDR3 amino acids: CASSYTTSGTYGYTF. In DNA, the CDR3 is TGTGCCAGCAGTTACACGACCTCCGGCACTTATGGCTACACCTTC.

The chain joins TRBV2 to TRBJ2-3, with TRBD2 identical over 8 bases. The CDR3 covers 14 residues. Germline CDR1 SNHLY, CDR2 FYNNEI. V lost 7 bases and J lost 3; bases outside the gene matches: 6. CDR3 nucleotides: TGTGCCAGCACGGGGGGGCGTAGTACAGATACGCAGTATTTT. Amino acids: CASTGGRSTDTQYF.

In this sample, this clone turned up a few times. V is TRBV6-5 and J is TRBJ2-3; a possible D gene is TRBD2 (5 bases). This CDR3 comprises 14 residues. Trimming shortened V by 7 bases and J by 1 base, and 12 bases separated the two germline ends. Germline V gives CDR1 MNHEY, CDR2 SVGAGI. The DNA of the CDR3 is TGTGCCAGCACCTTAGGAGGAGGCACAGATACGCAGTATTTT. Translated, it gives CASTLGGGTDTQYF.

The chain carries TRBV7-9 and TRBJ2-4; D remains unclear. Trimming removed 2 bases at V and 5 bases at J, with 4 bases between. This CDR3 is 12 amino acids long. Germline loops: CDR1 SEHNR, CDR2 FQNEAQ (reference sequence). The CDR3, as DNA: TGTGCCAGCAGCTTATTCCAAAACATTCAGTACTTC. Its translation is CASSLFQNIQYF.

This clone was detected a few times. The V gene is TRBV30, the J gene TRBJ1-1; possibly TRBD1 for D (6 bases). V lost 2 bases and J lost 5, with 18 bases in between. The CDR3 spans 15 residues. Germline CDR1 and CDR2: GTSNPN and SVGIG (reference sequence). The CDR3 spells CAWSSIRGSGTEAFF. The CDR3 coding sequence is TGTGCCTGGAGTTCAATCAGGGGATCAGGGACTGAAGCTTTCTTT. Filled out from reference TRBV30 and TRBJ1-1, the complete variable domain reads SQTIHQWPATLVQPVGSPLSLECTVEGTSNPNLYWYRQAAGRGLQLLFYSVGIGQISSEVPQNLSASRPQDRQFILSSKKLLLSDSGFYLCAWSSIRGSGTEAFFGQGTRLTVV.

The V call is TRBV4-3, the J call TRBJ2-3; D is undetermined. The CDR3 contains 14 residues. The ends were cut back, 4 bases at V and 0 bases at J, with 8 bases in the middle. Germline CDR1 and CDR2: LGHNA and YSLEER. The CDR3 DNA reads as TGCGCCAGCAGCCCAGAGGCCAGCACAGATACGCAGTATTTT. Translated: CASSPEASTDTQYF.

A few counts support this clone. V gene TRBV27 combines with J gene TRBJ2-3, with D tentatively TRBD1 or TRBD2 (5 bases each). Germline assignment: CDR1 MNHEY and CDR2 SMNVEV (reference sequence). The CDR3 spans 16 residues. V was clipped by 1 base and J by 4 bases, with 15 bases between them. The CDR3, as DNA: TGTGCCAGCAGTTTATTTATTTCCGGGGCGCCAGATACGCAGTATTTT. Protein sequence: CASSLFISGAPDTQYF.

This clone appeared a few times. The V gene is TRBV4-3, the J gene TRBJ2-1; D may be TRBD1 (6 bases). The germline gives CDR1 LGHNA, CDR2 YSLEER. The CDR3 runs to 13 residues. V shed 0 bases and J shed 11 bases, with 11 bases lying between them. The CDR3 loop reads CASSQEAQGKQFF. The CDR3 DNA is TGCGCCAGCAGCCAAGAAGCTCAGGGGAAGCAGTTCTTC.

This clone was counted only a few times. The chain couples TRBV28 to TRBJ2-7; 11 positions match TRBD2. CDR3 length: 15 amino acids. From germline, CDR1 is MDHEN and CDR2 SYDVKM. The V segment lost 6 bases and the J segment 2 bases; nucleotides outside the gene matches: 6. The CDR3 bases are TGTGCCAGCAGCCCCGGGGGACTAGCGGCCTACGAGCAGTACTTC. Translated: CASSPGGLAAYEQYF. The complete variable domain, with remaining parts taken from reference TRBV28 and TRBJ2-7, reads DVKVTQSSRYLVKRTGEKVFLECVQDMDHENMFWYRQDPGLGLRLIYFSYDVKMKEKGDIPEGYSVSREKKERFSLILESASTNQTSMYLCASSPGGLAAYEQYFGPGTRLTVT.

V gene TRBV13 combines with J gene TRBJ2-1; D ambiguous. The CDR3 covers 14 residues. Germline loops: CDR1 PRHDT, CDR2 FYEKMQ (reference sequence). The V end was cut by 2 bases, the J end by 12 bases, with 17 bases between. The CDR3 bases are TGTGCCAGCAGCTTAAGGTCCGCCACCCCAGGGCAGTTCTTC. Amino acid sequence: CASSLRSATPGQFF.

The CDR3 nucleotides are TGTGCCAGTAGTACCTTTCTCGGCGACTCCTACAATGAGCAGTTCTTC. Translation gives CASSTFLGDSYNEQFF. V is TRBV19 and J is TRBJ2-1; D not certain. From germline, CDR1 is LNHDA and CDR2 SQIVND (reference sequence). Trimming left V 4 bases short and J 0 bases short, with 13 bases between. This CDR3 has 16 amino acids. Full variable domain (rest looked up from reference TRBV19 and TRBJ2-1): DGGITQSPKYLFRKEGQNVTLSCEQNLNHDAMYWYRQDPGQGLRLIYYSQIVNDFQKGDIAEGYSVSREKKESFPLTVTSAQKNPTAFYLCASSTFLGDSYNEQFFGPGTRLTVL.

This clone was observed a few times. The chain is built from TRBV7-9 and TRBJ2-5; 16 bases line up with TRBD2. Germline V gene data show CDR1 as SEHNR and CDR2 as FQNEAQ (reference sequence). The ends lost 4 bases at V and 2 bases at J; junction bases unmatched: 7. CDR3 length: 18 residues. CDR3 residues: CASSSGTSGGARQETQYF. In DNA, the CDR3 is TGTGCCAGCAGCTCCGGGACTAGCGGGGGGGCCCGACAAGAGACCCAGTACTTC.

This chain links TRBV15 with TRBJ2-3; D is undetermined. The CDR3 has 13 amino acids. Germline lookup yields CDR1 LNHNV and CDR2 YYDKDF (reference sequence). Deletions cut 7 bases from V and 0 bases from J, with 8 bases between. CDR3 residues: CATTTSSTDTQYF. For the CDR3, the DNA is TGTGCCACCACCACGTCTAGCACAGATACGCAGTATTTT.